This T cell receptor beta chain is from a study of T cell changes during pregnancy in multiple sclerosis. This CDR3 comprises 11 residues. The V end lost 7 bases, the J end lost 7 bases, and 5 bases lay between the germline ends. Germline V gene lookup returns CDR1 LNHDA and CDR2 SQIVND (reference sequence). TCRdb's table, derived via immunoSEQ multiplex PCR, lists solely in-frame clones and lacks some. The sample includes fewer than 75,000 clones, roughly 91% seen only once; the top ten take roughly 5%. This TCR was recovered from a female donor with multiple sclerosis, enrolled in a pregnancy study. The material sequenced was CD8+ T cells from peripheral blood mononuclear cells, taken before pregnancy. This sequence joins TRBV19 and TRBJ1-6; D uncertain. The CDR3 spells CASIMNSPLHF. The CDR3, as DNA: TGTGCCAGTATAATGAATTCACCCCTCCACTTT.